This T cell receptor beta chain comes out of a study of shared clonotypes between healthy human individuals. Data came from immunoSEQ multiplex PCR; TCRdb stores just in-frame clones and leaves some out. Here the sample spans about 510,000 clones, about four fifths being singletons. Ten or more counts support this clone. Sequenced input: PBMCs. The receptor was isolated from a woman between 40 and 55 years old in good health. Some clones in this sample may be carry-over from other donors' samples.

DNA of the CDR3: TGTGCCAGCAGTGGGACTACCCCCACCACAGATACGCAGTATTTT. Translated, it gives CASSGTTPTTDTQYF. The J gene is TRBJ2-3, the V gene TRBV28; 7 bases agree with TRBD2. V was pared by 5 bases and J by 2 bases, with 7 bases of the junction left unmatched. This CDR3 spans 15 amino acids. From germline, CDR1 is MDHEN and CDR2 SYDVKM. Drawing the rest from reference TRBV28 and TRBJ2-3, the complete variable domain is DVKVTQSSRYLVKRTGEKVFLECVQDMDHENMFWYRQDPGLGLRLIYFSYDVKMKEKGDIPEGYSVSREKKERFSLILESASTNQTSMYLCASSGTTPTTDTQYFGPGTRLTVL.